A single sample gave rise to the 29 T cell receptor beta chains below, sequenced in a study of technical replicates of blood from four donors. Profiling relied on immunoSEQ multiplex PCR, and the TCRdb table lists in-frame clones only, not all of them. The sample includes 15,000 to 20,000 clones, around nine tenths of them seen just once. Sequenced material: PBMCs. The receptors come from a human donor in good health.

The chain combines TRBV4-2 with TRBJ2-7, with unresolved D. Per the germline V gene, CDR1 is LGHNA and CDR2 is YNFKEQ. This CDR3 spans 15 amino acids. Trimming removed 1 base from V and 4 bases from J, with 14 bases in between. The CDR3 sequence is CASSQGIQMEYEQYF. The CDR3 nucleotides read TGTGCCAGCAGCCAAGGAATTCAAATGGAGTACGAGCAGTACTTC.

This clone appeared once. The chain uses TRBV4-1 and TRBJ2-5, with a weak D call TRBD2 (5 bases). Between the trimmed V and J ends, which lost 2 bases and 5 bases, there was a span of 15 bases. This CDR3 comprises 15 residues. Germline V gene lookup returns CDR1 MGHRA and CDR2 YSYEKL. Here the CDR3 reads CASSQPRQAEETQYF. CDR3 DNA: TGCGCCAGCAGCCAACCGCGCCAAGCGGAGGAGACCCAGTACTTC.

The chain recombines TRBV28 with TRBJ2-4; 8 bases line up with TRBD1. Germline loops: CDR1 MDHEN, CDR2 SYDVKM. The CDR3 runs 16 residues. Losses at the gene ends were 6 bases for V and 3 bases for J; bases not matched to a gene: 10. The CDR3 coding sequence is TGTGCCAGCAGCAAAGCCCAGACAGGGGTCAAAAACATTCAGTACTTC. Residues: CASSKAQTGVKNIQYF.

This chain links TRBV18 with TRBJ1-5; TRBD1 aligns across 7 bases. CDR3 length: 14 amino acids. CDR1 and CDR2 (germline): KGHSH, LQKENI. The trim removed 3 bases at V and 3 bases at J, leaving 2 bases unmatched. The CDR3 nucleotides are TGTGCCAGCTCACCGACAGGGAACAATCAGCCCCAGCATTTT. Its protein product is CASSPTGNNQPQHF.

The gene calls are TRBV18 and TRBJ2-7, with TRBD2 identical over 9 bases. Germline CDR1 is KGHSH and CDR2 is LQKENI. The CDR3 contains 15 residues. Trimming removed 3 bases from V and 2 bases from J; junction bases left unmatched: 5. In DNA, the CDR3 is TGTGCCAGCTCACCGGTACTAGCGGGCCCCTACGAGCAGTACTTC. The encoded protein is CASSPVLAGPYEQYF.

The chain uses TRBV18 and TRBJ2-3; D ambiguous. The V end lost 6 bases, the J end lost 3 bases, and 10 bases lay between the germline ends. There are 13 residues in the CDR3. The germline V gene has CDR1 KGHSH and CDR2 LQKENI. CDR3 region: CASSALGTDTQYF. CDR3 DNA sequence: TGTGCCAGCTCGGCCCTAGGTACAGATACGCAGTATTTT.

The DNA for the CDR3 is TGTGCCAGCAGCTTGCCCAGCGGGAGATGGAGCACAGATACGCAGTATTTT. This translates into CASSLPSGRWSTDTQYF. V is TRBV5-6 and J is TRBJ2-3; 8 bases line up with TRBD2. CDR3 length: 17 residues. The V gene's germline CDR1 is SGHDT and CDR2 YYEEEE. Unmatched junction bases numbered 7, after V lost 1 base and J lost 0 bases.

The rearrangement links TRBV25-1 to TRBJ1-2; D unclear. Between the trimmed V and J ends, which lost 3 bases and 3 bases, there was a span of 8 bases. Germline V gene lookup returns CDR1 MGHDK and CDR2 SYGVNS. This CDR3 comprises 13 residues. CDR3 amino acids: CASSDGQDYGYTF. Here the CDR3 DNA reads TGTGCCAGCAGTGATGGTCAGGACTATGGCTACACCTTC.

The chain recombines TRBV28 with TRBJ1-5; 8 bases align to TRBD1. CDR1 MDHEN and CDR2 SYDVKM come from the germline V gene. With V trimmed by 8 bases and J by 0 bases, 3 bases remained unmatched. This CDR3 is built from 14 residues. The CDR3 is CASGTGGSNQPQHF. DNA of the CDR3: TGTGCCAGCGGAACAGGGGGTAGCAATCAGCCCCAGCATTTT. The full variable domain, its missing parts supplied by reference TRBV28 and TRBJ1-5, is DVKVTQSSRYLVKRTGEKVFLECVQDMDHENMFWYRQDPGLGLRLIYFSYDVKMKEKGDIPEGYSVSREKKERFSLILESASTNQTSMYLCASGTGGSNQPQHFGDGTRLSIL.

This clone is a singleton in its sample. The chain is built from TRBV2 and TRBJ2-7; 10 bases agree with TRBD2. The CDR3 length is 14 residues. The V gene's germline CDR1 is SNHLY and CDR2 FYNNEI. The trim removed 6 bases at V and 0 bases at J, leaving 2 bases unmatched. The CDR3 sequence: CASRGLAFSYEQYF. The CDR3 DNA sequence: TGTGCCAGCAGGGGACTAGCGTTCTCCTACGAGCAGTACTTC.

The chain employs TRBV7-9 and TRBJ1-2, with 7 bases matching TRBD1. The CDR3 totals 14 residues. Trimming cost V 5 bases and J 4 bases; bases outside gene matches: 7. CDR1 is SEHNR and CDR2 is FQNEAQ in the germline V gene (reference sequence). The CDR3 is CASSRDTGVYGYTF. The CDR3 bases are TGTGCCAGCAGCCGCGACACAGGGGTCTATGGCTACACCTTC.

This chain connects TRBV6-6 to TRBJ1-3; 10 bases line up with TRBD1. CDR1 and CDR2 from the germline V gene are MNHNY and SVGAGI (reference sequence). The CDR3 totals 15 residues. Trimming cost V 5 bases and J 7 bases; bases outside gene matches: 8. CDR3 residues: CASSPGQGVGNTIYF. The CDR3 region has the DNA TGTGCCAGCAGTCCAGGACAGGGGGTAGGGAACACCATATATTTT.

V is TRBV11-2 and J is TRBJ2-7; possible D gene TRBD2, 6 bases. Trimming removed 3 bases from V and 0 bases from J, with 6 bases in between. Germline assignment: CDR1 SGHAT and CDR2 FQNNGV. This CDR3 contains 13 residues. The CDR3, as DNA: TGTGCCAGCAGCTTGGGAGGCTCCTACGAGCAGTACTTC. Translation: CASSLGGSYEQYF.

The gene calls are TRBV7-3 and TRBJ2-2; a possible D gene is TRBD2 (7 bases). CDR1 is SGHTA, CDR2 FQGTGA, per germline. The CDR3 covers 22 residues. V lost 5 bases and J lost 5, with 36 bases in between. The CDR3 sequence: CASSPRGRGLKTYLERTGELFF. CDR3 DNA sequence: TGTGCCAGCAGCCCCCGGGGGCGGGGGCTAAAAACTTACCTTGAACGGACCGGGGAGCTGTTTTTT.

V usage is TRBV4-1 and J usage is TRBJ2-2; D gene ambiguous. CDR1 and CDR2 from the germline V gene are MGHRA and YSYEKL. The CDR3 sequence is 17 residues long. V was shortened by 0 bases and J by 0 bases, with 11 bases between the two germline ends. In DNA form, the CDR3 reads TGCGCCAGCAGCCAAGATTTCCCAGGCGCGAACACCGGGGAGCTGTTTTTT. Translating it yields CASSQDFPGANTGELFF.

The V gene is TRBV6-6, the J gene TRBJ2-7; weak D call: TRBD1 (6 bases). V gave up 2 bases and J gave up 0 bases, with 11 bases separating them. CDR3 length: 15 residues. The germline V gene has CDR1 MNHNY and CDR2 SVGAGI (reference sequence). CDR3 loop: CASSYGAGASYEQYF. The CDR3 bases are TGTGCCAGCAGTTACGGAGCAGGGGCCTCCTACGAGCAGTACTTC.

The chain employs TRBV7-9 and TRBJ2-6; tentatively, D is TRBD2 (5 bases). The germline V gene has CDR1 SEHNR and CDR2 FQNEAQ (reference sequence). V was trimmed by 1 base and J by 3 bases, leaving 16 bases between them. This CDR3 contains 18 residues. CDR3 sequence: CASSLDPLPGFGANVLTF. CDR3 sequence (DNA): TGTGCCAGCAGCTTAGATCCCCTTCCGGGGTTTGGGGCCAACGTCCTGACTTTC.

The rearrangement links TRBV11-2 to TRBJ1-2; D is unclear. V was shortened by 5 bases and J by 8 bases, with 9 bases between the two germline ends. This CDR3 contains 11 residues. Germline-derived CDR1 and CDR2 are SGHAT and FQNNGV. CDR3 nucleotides: TGTGCCAGCAGCCGGGGTACGGGCTACACCTTC. This translates into CASSRGTGYTF.

The chain employs TRBV11-2 and TRBJ1-1; possibly TRBD1 for D (5 bases). CDR1 and CDR2 (germline): SGHAT, FQNNGV. The CDR3 contains 15 residues. The germline V and J ends were trimmed by 1 base and 8 bases, with 17 bases remaining between them. The CDR3 DNA reads as TGTGCCAGCAGCTTAGCGGGAGGACAATTCGTGGAAGCTTTCTTT. It encodes CASSLAGGQFVEAFF.

The chain recombines TRBV7-7 with TRBJ1-2; D is unclear. The CDR3 consists of 16 residues. The V end lost 1 base, the J end lost 4 bases, and 16 bases lay between the germline ends. Per germline, CDR1 SSHAT and CDR2 FNYEAQ (reference sequence). The CDR3 DNA reads as TGTGCCAGCAGCTTAGTTTGTCGACGGGGAGGCTATGGCTACACCTTC. Translation: CASSLVCRRGGYGYTF. Full variable domain (missing parts from reference TRBV7-7 and TRBJ1-2): GAGVSQSPRYKVTKRGQDVTLRCDPISSHATLYWYQQALGQGPEFLTYFNYEAQPDKSGLPSDRFSAERPEGSISTLTIQRTEQRDSAMYRCASSLVCRRGGYGYTFGSGTRLTVV.

J is TRBJ2-6 and V is TRBV11-2, with D perhaps TRBD1 (6 bases). V was pared by 0 bases and J by 0 bases, with 15 bases between. Germline V gives CDR1 SGHAT, CDR2 FQNNGV. The length of the CDR3 is 19 residues. The CDR3 DNA sequence: TGTGCCAGCAGCTTAGATAGGGCAGGGGTTGGCTCTGGGGCCAACGTCCTGACTTTC. This sequence encodes CASSLDRAGVGSGANVLTF.

This clone was recorded only once. J is TRBJ2-5 and V is TRBV2; D is unresolved. CDR3 length equals 14 residues. Germline CDR1 is SNHLY and CDR2 is FYNNEI. V shed 4 bases and J shed 5 bases, with 14 bases lying between them. Written as DNA, the CDR3 is TGTGCCAGCAGTGGGAGCGCGGCGGATGAGACCCAGTACTTC. Translation gives CASSGSAADETQYF.

V gene TRBV19 combines with J gene TRBJ1-4, with 9 bases aligning to TRBD1. Germline V gene sequence: CDR1 LNHDA, CDR2 SQIVND (reference sequence). V lost 3 bases to trimming and J lost 0 bases; unmatched junction nucleotides: 8. The CDR3 consists of 18 residues. The CDR3 nucleotides are TGTGCCAGTAGTATGCCGGGACAGGGACTCCCAACTAATGAAAAACTGTTTTTT. It specifies CASSMPGQGLPTNEKLFF. Using reference TRBV19 and TRBJ1-4 for the parts outside the CDR3, the full variable domain is DGGITQSPKYLFRKEGQNVTLSCEQNLNHDAMYWYRQDPGQGLRLIYYSQIVNDFQKGDIAEGYSVSREKKESFPLTVTSAQKNPTAFYLCASSMPGQGLPTNEKLFFGSGTQLSVL.

The gene calls are TRBV5-1 and TRBJ1-4; 7 bases match TRBD1. Germline trimming cut 0 bases from V and 0 bases from J; bases unmatched to any gene: 5. The CDR3 totals 17 residues. CDR1 is SGHRS and CDR2 is YFSETQ in the germline V gene. The CDR3 nucleotides are TGCGCCAGCAGCTTGGGACAGGGTTTTCCAACTAATGAAAAACTGTTTTTT. Translated: CASSLGQGFPTNEKLFF.

This chain links TRBV7-2 with TRBJ2-5; D uncertain. Germline loops: CDR1 SGHTA, CDR2 FQGNSA. This CDR3 has 13 amino acids. Trimming removed 0 bases from V and 5 bases from J, with 7 bases in between. For the CDR3, the DNA is TGTGCCAGCAGCTTAGCGAATCAGGAGACCCAGTACTTC. Protein product: CASSLANQETQYF.

V and J are TRBV11-2 and TRBJ1-4; a weak D match, TRBD1 (5 bases). V was trimmed by 8 bases and J by 8 bases, leaving 21 bases between them. This CDR3 comprises 15 residues. The germline V gene encodes CDR1 SGHAT and CDR2 FQNNGV. CDR3 bases: TGTGCCAGCGGGGGAGGTTCGGCGGCGGGAGAAAAACTGTTTTTT. Protein product: CASGGGSAAGEKLFF.

V and J are TRBV6-7 and TRBJ2-7; 9 bases are shared with TRBD1. TRBV6-7 is an ORF, and what it does is uncertain. V shed 2 bases, J shed 6 bases, and the junction held 17 bases outside the gene matches. This CDR3 is 18 amino acids long. CDR3 DNA: TGTGCCAGCAGTTACACTCCCGAACCGGGACAGGGAAGCAGCGAGCAGTACTTC. Its protein is CASSYTPEPGQGSSEQYF.

This clone was seen a few times. The chain couples TRBV28 to TRBJ2-7; TRBD1 might be the D (6 bases). Trimming left V 8 bases short and J 0 bases short, with 8 bases between. CDR3 length equals 12 residues. Germline V gene data show CDR1 as MDHEN and CDR2 as SYDVKM. The DNA for the CDR3 is TGTGCCAGCGGACAGAACTCCTACGAGCAGTACTTC. Its protein is CASGQNSYEQYF.

This clone was observed a handful of times. The chain is built from TRBV2 and TRBJ1-2; TRBD1 might be the D (5 bases). From germline, CDR1 is SNHLY and CDR2 FYNNEI. Trimming left V 7 bases short and J 0 bases short, with 9 bases between. This CDR3 is built from 13 residues. This CDR3 reads CASTREANYGYTF. For the CDR3, the DNA is TGTGCCAGCACCAGGGAGGCTAACTATGGCTACACCTTC.